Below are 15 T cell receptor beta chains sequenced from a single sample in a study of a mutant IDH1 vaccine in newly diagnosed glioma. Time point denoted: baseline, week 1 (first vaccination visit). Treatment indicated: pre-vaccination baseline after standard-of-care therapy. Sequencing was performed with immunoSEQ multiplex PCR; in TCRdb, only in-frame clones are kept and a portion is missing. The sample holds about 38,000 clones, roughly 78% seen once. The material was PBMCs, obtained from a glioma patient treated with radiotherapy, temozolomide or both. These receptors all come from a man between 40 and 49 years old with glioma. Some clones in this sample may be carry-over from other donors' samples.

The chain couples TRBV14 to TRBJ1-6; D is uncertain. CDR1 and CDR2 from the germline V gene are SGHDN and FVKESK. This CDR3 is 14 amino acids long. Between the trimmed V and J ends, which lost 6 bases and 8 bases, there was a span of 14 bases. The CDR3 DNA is TGTGCCAGCAGACCCCTGCAAACCCATTCACCCCTCCACTTT. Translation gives CASRPLQTHSPLHF.

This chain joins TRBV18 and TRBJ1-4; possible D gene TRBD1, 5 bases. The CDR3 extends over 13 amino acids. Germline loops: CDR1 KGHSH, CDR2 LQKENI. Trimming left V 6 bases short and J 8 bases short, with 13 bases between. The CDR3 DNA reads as TGTGCCAGCTCCTGGGACCACCGGGAAAAACTGTTTTTT. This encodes CASSWDHREKLFF.

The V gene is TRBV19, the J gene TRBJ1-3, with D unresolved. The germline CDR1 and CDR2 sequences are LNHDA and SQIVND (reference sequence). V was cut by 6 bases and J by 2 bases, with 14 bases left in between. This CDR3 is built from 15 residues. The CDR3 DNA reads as TGTGCCAGTAGACCCGAGGCCGGTACTGGAAACACCATATATTTT. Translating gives CASRPEAGTGNTIYF.

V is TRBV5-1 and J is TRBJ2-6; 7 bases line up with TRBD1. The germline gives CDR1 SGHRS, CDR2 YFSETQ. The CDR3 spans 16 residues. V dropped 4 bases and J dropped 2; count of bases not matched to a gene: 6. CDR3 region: CASSPGTVAGANVLTF. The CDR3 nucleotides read TGCGCCAGCAGCCCCGGGACAGTCGCTGGGGCCAACGTCCTGACTTTC.

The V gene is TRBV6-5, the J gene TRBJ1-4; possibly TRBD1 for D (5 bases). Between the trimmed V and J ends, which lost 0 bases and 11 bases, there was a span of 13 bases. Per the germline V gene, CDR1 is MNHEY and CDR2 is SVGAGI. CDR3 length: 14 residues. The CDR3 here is CASSYSIFEGKLFF. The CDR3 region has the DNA TGTGCCAGCAGTTACTCGATCTTCGAGGGGAAACTGTTTTTT.

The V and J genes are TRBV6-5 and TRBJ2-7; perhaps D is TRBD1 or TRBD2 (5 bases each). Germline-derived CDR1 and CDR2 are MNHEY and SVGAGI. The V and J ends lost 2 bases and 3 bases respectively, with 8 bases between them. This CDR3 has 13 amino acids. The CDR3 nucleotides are TGTGCCAGCAGTTACGGGGACGGCTACGAGCAGTACTTC. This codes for CASSYGDGYEQYF.

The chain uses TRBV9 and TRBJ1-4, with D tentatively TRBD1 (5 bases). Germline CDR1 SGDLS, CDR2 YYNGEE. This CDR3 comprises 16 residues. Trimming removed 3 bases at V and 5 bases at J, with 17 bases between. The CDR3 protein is CASSGAVGTGNEKLFF. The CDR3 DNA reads TGTGCCAGCAGCGGGGCTGTCGGGACGGGAAATGAAAAACTGTTTTTT.

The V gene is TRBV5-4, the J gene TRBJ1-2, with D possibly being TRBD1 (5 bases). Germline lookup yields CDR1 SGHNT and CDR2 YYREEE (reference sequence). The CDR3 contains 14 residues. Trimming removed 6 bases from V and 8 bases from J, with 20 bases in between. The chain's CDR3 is CASNGHGSGTGYTF. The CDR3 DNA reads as TGTGCCAGCAACGGCCATGGTTCAGGGACGGGCTACACCTTC.

CDR3: CASRRGPYNEQFF. The CDR3 DNA follows: TGTGCCAGCCGACGGGGACCCTACAATGAGCAGTTCTTC. This chain joins TRBV27 and TRBJ2-1; D possibly matches TRBD1 or TRBD2 (5 bases each). Per germline, CDR1 MNHEY and CDR2 SMNVEV (reference sequence). Trimming shortened V by 8 bases and J by 2 bases, and 10 bases separated the two germline ends. The CDR3 is made up of 13 amino acids.

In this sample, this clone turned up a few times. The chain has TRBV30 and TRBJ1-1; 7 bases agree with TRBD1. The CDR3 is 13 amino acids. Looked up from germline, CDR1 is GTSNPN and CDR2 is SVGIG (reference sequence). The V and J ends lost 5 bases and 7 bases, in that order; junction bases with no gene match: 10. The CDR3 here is CAWGFGTVIEAFF. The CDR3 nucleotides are TGTGCCTGGGGGTTTGGGACAGTAATTGAAGCTTTCTTT.

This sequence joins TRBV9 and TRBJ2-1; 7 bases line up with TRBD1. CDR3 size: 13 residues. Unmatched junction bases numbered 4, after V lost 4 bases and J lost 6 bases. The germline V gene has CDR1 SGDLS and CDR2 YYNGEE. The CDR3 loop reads CASSLTGFNEQFF. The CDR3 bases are TGTGCCAGCAGCTTGACAGGGTTCAATGAGCAGTTCTTC.

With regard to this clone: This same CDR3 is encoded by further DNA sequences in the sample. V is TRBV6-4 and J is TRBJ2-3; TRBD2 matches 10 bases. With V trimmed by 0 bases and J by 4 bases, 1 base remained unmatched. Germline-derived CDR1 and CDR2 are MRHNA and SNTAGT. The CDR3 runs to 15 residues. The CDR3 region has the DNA TGTGCCAGCAGTGACTCGAGCGGGGGGGCAGATACGCAGTATTTT. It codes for CASSDSSGGADTQYF.

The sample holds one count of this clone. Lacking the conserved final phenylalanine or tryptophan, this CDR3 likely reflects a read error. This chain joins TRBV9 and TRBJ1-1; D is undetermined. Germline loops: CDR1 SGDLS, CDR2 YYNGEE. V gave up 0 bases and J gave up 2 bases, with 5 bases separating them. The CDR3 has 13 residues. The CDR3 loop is CASSVEGNTEAFI. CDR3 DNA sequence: TGTGCCAGCAGCGTAGAGGGAAACACTGAAGCTTTCATT.

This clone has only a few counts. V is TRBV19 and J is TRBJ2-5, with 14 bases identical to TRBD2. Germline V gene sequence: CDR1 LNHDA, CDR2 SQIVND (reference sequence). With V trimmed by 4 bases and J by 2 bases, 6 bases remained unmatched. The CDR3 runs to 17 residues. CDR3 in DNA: TGTGCCAGTAGTACCATCGGGACTAGCGGGGGTCAAGAGACCCAGTACTTC. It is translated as CASSTIGTSGGQETQYF. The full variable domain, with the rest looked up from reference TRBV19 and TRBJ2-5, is DGGITQSPKYLFRKEGQNVTLSCEQNLNHDAMYWYRQDPGQGLRLIYYSQIVNDFQKGDIAEGYSVSREKKESFPLTVTSAQKNPTAFYLCASSTIGTSGGQETQYFGPGTRLLVL.

In DNA, the CDR3 is TGTGCCAGCAGCTTAACGGGTCCGAGAGCTGGAAACACCATATATTTT. Protein sequence: CASSLTGPRAGNTIYF. The chain combines TRBV7-6 with TRBJ1-3; D uncertain. The CDR3 is 16 residues long. Trimming shortened V by 2 bases and J by 2 bases, and 13 bases separated the two germline ends. CDR1 and CDR2 (germline): SGHVS, FNYEAQ.